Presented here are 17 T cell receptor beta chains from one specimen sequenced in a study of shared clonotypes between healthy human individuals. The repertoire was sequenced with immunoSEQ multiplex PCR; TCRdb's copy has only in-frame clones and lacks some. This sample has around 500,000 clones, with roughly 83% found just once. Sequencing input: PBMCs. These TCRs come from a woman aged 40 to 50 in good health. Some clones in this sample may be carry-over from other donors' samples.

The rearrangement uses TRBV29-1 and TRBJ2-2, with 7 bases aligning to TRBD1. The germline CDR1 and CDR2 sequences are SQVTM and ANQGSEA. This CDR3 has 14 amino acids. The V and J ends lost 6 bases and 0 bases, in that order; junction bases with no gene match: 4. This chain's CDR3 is CSVKGTANTGELFF. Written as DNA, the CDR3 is TGCAGCGTGAAGGGGACAGCGAACACCGGGGAGCTGTTTTTT.

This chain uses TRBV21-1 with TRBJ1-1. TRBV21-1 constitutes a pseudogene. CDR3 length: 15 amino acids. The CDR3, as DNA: TGTGCCAGCAGCGGCAACCTTTGGGGGGACACTGAAGCTTTCTTT. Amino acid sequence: CASSGNLWGDTEAFF.

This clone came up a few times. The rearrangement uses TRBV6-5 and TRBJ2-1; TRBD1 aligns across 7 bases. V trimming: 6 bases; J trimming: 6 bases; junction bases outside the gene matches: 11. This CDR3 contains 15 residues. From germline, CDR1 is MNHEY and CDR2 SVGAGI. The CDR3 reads CASSQRQGRGNEQFF. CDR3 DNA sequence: TGTGCCAGCAGCCAAAGACAGGGAAGGGGCAATGAGCAGTTCTTC.

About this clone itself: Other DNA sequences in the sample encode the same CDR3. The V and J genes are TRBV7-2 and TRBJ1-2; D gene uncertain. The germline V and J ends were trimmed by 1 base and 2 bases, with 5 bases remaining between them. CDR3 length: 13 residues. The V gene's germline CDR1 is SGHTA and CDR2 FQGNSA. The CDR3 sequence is CASSLDNNYGYTF. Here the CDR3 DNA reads TGTGCCAGCAGCTTAGACAACAACTATGGCTACACCTTC.

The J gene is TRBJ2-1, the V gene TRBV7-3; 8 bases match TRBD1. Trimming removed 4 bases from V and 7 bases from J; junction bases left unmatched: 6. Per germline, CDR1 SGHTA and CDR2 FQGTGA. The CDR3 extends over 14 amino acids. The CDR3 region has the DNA TGTGCCAGCAGCTCCGGACAGGGTTTGAATGAGCAGTTCTTC. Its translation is CASSSGQGLNEQFF. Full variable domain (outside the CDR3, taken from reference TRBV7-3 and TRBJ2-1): GAGVSQTPSNKVTEKGKYVELRCDPISGHTALYWYRQSLGQGPEFLIYFQGTGAADDSGLPNDRFFAVRPEGSVSTLKIQRTERGDSAVYLCASSSGQGLNEQFFGPGTRLTVL.

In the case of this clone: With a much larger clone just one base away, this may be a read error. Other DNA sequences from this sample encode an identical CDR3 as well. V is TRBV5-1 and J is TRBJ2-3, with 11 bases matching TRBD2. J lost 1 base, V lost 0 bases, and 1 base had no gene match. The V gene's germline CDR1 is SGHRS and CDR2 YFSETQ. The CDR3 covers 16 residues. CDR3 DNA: TGCGCCAGCAGCTTGGCACTAGCGGGAGGCACAGATACGCAGTATTTT. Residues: CASSLALAGGTDTQYF. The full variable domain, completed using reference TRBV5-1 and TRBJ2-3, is KAGVTQTPRYLIKTRGQQVTLSCSPISGHRSVSWYQQTPGQGLQFLFEYFSETQRNKGNFPGRFSGRQFSNSRSEMNVSTLELGDSALYLCASSLALAGGTDTQYFGPGTRLTVL.

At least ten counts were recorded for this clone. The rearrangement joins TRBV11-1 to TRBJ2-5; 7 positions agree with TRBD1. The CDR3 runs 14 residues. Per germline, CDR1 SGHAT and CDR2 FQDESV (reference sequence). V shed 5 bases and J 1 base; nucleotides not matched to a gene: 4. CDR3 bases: TGTGCCAGCAGCCGCCGGGACAGCCAAGAGACCCAGTACTTC. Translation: CASSRRDSQETQYF.

DNA for the CDR3: TGTGCCAGCAGCTTAGGTCAGGGGCAGGGGGGCGGCTACACCTTC. It is translated as CASSLGQGQGGGYTF. The chain links TRBV7-2 to TRBJ1-2; 7 positions agree with TRBD1. The CDR3 covers 15 residues. V lost 1 base, J lost 8 bases, and 10 bases stayed unmatched. The V gene's germline CDR1 is SGHTA and CDR2 FQGNSA. The whole variable domain, remainder taken from reference TRBV7-2 and TRBJ1-2, is GAGVSQSPSNKVTEKGKDVELRCDPISGHTALYWYRQSLGQGLEFLIYFQGNSAPDKSGLPSDRFSAERTGGSVSTLTIQRTQQEDSAVYLCASSLGQGQGGGYTFGSGTRLTVV.

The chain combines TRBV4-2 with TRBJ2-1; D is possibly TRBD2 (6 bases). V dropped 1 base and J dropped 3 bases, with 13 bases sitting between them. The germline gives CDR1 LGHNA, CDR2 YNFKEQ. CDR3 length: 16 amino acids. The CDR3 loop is CASSQAAGTFYNEQFF. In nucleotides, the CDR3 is TGTGCCAGCAGCCAAGCTGCTGGGACTTTCTACAATGAGCAGTTCTTC.

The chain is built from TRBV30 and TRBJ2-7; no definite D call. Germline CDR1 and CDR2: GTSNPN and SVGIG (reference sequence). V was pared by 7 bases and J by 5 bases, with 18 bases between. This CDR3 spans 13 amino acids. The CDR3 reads CASKRARGHEQYF. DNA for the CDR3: TGTGCCTCGAAAAGGGCGCGCGGCCACGAGCAGTACTTC.

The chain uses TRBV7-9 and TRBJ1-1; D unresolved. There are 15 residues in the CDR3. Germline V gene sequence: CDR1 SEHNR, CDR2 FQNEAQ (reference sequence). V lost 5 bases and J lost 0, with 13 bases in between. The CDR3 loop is CASSPTATMNTEAFF. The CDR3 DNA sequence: TGTGCCAGCAGCCCGACGGCCACCATGAACACTGAAGCTTTCTTT.

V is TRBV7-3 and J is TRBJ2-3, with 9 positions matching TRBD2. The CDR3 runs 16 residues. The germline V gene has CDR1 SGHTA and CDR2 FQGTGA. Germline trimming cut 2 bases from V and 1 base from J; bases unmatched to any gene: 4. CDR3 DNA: TGTGCCAGCAGCTTAGTTGGCGGGAGGGGCACAGATACGCAGTATTTT. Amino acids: CASSLVGGRGTDTQYF.

The chain's CDR3 is CASSWSSGSAEQFF. CDR3 sequence (DNA): TGTGCCAGCAGCTGGAGCTCAGGGTCCGCTGAGCAGTTCTTC. This chain links TRBV7-9 with TRBJ2-1, with D perhaps TRBD1 (5 bases). V shed 4 bases and J shed 9 bases, with 16 bases lying between them. Germline V gene lookup returns CDR1 SEHNR and CDR2 FQNEAQ (reference sequence). This CDR3 has 14 residues.

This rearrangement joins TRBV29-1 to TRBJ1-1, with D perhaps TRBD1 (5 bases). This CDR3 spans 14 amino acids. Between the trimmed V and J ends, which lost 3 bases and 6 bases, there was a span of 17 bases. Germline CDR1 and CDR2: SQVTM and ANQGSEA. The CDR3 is CSVDPGFGRPEAFF. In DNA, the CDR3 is TGCAGCGTTGATCCAGGGTTTGGGAGACCTGAAGCTTTCTTT.

Written as DNA, the CDR3 is TGTGCCAGCAGCCCCCCGGACAGGGAGCGTGGTGAGCAGTTCTTC. Translation gives CASSPPDRERGEQFF. The chain couples TRBV7-2 to TRBJ2-1; 8 bases map to TRBD1. The junction had 12 bases not matched to a gene; V was cut back by 5 bases and J by 9 bases. The CDR3 runs to 15 residues. Germline V gene sequence: CDR1 SGHTA, CDR2 FQGNSA.

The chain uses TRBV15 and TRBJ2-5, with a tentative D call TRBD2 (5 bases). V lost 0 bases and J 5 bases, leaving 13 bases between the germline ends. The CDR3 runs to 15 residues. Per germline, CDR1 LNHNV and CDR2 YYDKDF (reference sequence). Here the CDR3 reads CATSRDYRGGETQYF. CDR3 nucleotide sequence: TGTGCCACCAGCAGAGACTATCGGGGTGGGGAGACCCAGTACTTC.

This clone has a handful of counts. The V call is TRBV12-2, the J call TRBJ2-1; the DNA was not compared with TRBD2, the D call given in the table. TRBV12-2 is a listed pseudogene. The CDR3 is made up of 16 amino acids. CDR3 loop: CASRARLAEYYNEQFF. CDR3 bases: TGTGCAAGTCGGGCGAGACTAGCGGAGTACTACAATGAGCAGTTCTTC.